This T cell receptor beta chain was sequenced in a study of vaccination and CD4 T cells after COVID-19. Findings and limits, study-wide: A median approximately 86% of convalescent patients' SARS-CoV-2-reactive clones emerged only after vaccination.

CDR1 is SQVTM, CDR2 ANQGSEA, per germline. There are 16 residues in the CDR3. V lost 2 bases and J 7 bases, leaving 21 bases between the germline ends. Specified treatment: roughly 11-day PBMC culture with coronavirus spike peptide pools or control peptides (ViraFEST assay). The sample holds one count of this clonotype. Its antigen is as yet unknown. Researchers used the Oncomine TCR Beta short-read assay to sequence DNA from cultured CD4+ T cells. TCRdb ran MiXCR on the PCR reads and lists one entry per CDR3 protein. This table holds around 3,900 distinct CDR3 sequences, less than 55% found once. The V gene is TRBV29-1, the J gene TRBJ1-5; a weak D match, TRBD1 (5 bases). Sequenced: CD4+ T cells from blood, cultured in vitro. The sequence derives from a human donor who had recovered from COVID-19. CDR3 bases: TGCAGCGTTGAATCCCTGGGCAGGGACGCTCTGCAGCCCCAGCATTTT. This gives the protein CSVESLGRDALQPQHF.